This T cell receptor beta chain derives from a study of T cell responses to AZD1222 COVID-19 vaccine. Points from the study as a whole: At baseline, just a handful of AZD1222 recipients tested seropositive.

CDR1 is MNHEY, CDR2 SVGAGI, per germline. V was pared by 0 bases and J by 8 bases, with 16 bases between. This CDR3 is built from 15 residues. A word on this clone: What it binds is not known.

Here immunoSEQ multiplex PCR was the method, and the copy in TCRdb shows in-frame clones only, minus some. The sample has about 110,000 clones; almost 90% are singletons. This chain joins TRBV6-5 and TRBJ1-2, with D possibly TRBD1 on 5 matching bases. This material consisted of peripheral blood, taken on day 0 of AZD1222 vaccination. This TCR was recovered from an adult in good health. The CDR3 DNA sequence: TGTGCCAGCAGTTACTCGGGGCAGGAGGTAGGCGGCTACACCTTC. The encoded protein is CASSYSGQEVGGYTF.